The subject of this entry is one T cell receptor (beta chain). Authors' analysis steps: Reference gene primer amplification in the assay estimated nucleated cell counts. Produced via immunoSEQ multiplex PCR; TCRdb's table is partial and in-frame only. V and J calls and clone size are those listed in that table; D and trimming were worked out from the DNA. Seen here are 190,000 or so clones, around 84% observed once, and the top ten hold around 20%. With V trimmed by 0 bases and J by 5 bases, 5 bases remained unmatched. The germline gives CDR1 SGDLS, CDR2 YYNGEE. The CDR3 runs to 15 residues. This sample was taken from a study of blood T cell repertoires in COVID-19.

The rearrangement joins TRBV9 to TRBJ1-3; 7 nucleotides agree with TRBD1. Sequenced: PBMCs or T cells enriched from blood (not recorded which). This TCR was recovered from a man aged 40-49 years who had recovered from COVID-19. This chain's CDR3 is CASSVGLGGRNTIYF. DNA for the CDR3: TGTGCCAGCAGCGTAGGTTTAGGGGGCAGAAACACCATATATTTT. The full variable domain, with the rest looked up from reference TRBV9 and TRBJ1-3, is DSGVTQTPKHLITATGQRVTLRCSPRSGDLSVYWYQQSLDQGLQFLIQYYNGEERAKGNILERFSAQQFPDLHSELNLSSLELGDSALYFCASSVGLGGRNTIYFGEGSWLTVV.